Each of the 18 T cell receptor beta chains below was sequenced from the same sample in a study of control samples from healthy donors and cancer patients (dated by TCRdb to about 2020). The method was the immunoSEQ multiplex PCR assay. Imported from immuneACCESS, the table was reduced by TCRdb to in-frame sequences with V and J called. These copies leave out some clones; in studies compared against another copy, an unresolved V gene accounts for under half, and the cause of the remainder is not known. Present in this sample are 130,000 or so clones, nearly 90% of which were seen just once. Around 7.6% of the sample is held by the ten biggest clonotypes. The specimen was PBMCs. Source of these receptors: a man aged 45 to 65 with head and neck cancer.

The chain is built from TRBV5-1 and TRBJ2-7; perhaps TRBD1 as D (5 bases). Germline-derived CDR1 and CDR2 are SGHRS and YFSETQ. CDR3 length: 15 amino acids. V lost 0 bases and J lost 0, with 10 bases in between. The CDR3 region is CASSLGIGVSYEQYF. The CDR3 nucleotides read TGCGCCAGCAGCTTGGGCATAGGGGTCTCCTACGAGCAGTACTTC. Supplemented by reference TRBV5-1 and TRBJ2-7, the full variable domain reads KAGVTQTPRYLIKTRGQQVTLSCSPISGHRSVSWYQQTPGQGLQFLFEYFSETQRNKGNFPGRFSGRQFSNSRSEMNVSTLELGDSALYLCASSLGIGVSYEQYFGPGTRLTVT.

In this sample, this clone turned up a few times. This rearrangement joins TRBV29-1 to TRBJ1-1; D is unresolved. The CDR3 runs to 10 residues. V was trimmed by 6 bases and J by 5 bases, leaving 7 bases between them. CDR1 is SQVTM and CDR2 is ANQGSEA in the germline V gene. The CDR3 spells CSVTRTEAFF. DNA of the CDR3: TGCAGCGTCACAAGGACTGAAGCTTTCTTT.

V gene TRBV21-1 combines with J gene TRBJ1-1. TRBV21-1 counts as a pseudogene. CDR3 size: 13 residues. The CDR3: CASSKGPNTEAFF. DNA of the CDR3: TGTGCCAGCAGCAAAGGCCCGAACACTGAAGCTTTCTTT.

The chain combines TRBV10-3 with TRBJ1-4; a weak D match, TRBD1 (5 bases). This CDR3 is 13 amino acids long. CDR1 is ENHRY, CDR2 SYGVKD, per germline. Deletions cut 3 bases from V and 7 bases from J, with 9 bases between. For the CDR3, the DNA is TGTGCCATCAGTGAAGGAACAGGTGAAAAACTGTTTTTT. This encodes CAISEGTGEKLFF.

The V and J genes are TRBV19 and TRBJ2-1; TRBD1 agrees at 12 bases. The CDR3 has 17 residues. Unmatched junction bases numbered 5, after V lost 3 bases and J lost 2 bases. Germline V gene data show CDR1 as LNHDA and CDR2 as SQIVND (reference sequence). The CDR3 loop is CASSMGTGGAPYNEQFF. The DNA for the CDR3 is TGTGCCAGTAGTATGGGGACAGGGGGCGCCCCCTACAATGAGCAGTTCTTC.

Written as DNA, the CDR3 is TGTGCCAGCAGCCCCAGCTCTAGCGGGGGGGCGAGCGAGCAGTACTTC. This gives the protein CASSPSSSGGASEQYF. The chain recombines TRBV5-4 with TRBJ2-7; TRBD2 agrees at 12 bases. CDR3 length equals 16 residues. Trimming cost V 4 bases and J 6 bases; bases outside gene matches: 11. From germline, CDR1 is SGHNT and CDR2 YYREEE (reference sequence).

The chain employs TRBV10-3 and TRBJ2-3; D gene uncertain. The V end was cut by 0 bases, the J end by 4 bases, with 11 bases between. The CDR3 runs to 15 residues. CDR1 and CDR2 from the germline V gene are ENHRY and SYGVKD. The CDR3: CAISESTPDPDTQYF. For the CDR3, the DNA is TGTGCCATCAGTGAGTCCACCCCGGATCCAGATACGCAGTATTTT.

In this sample, this clone turned up a few times. The CDR3 loop is CASRRTGGSHEQYF. CDR3 DNA sequence: TGTGCCAGCAGACGGACAGGGGGTTCCCACGAGCAGTACTTC. The chain combines TRBV25-1 with TRBJ2-7, with 10 bases lining up with TRBD1. V lost 6 bases and J lost 5; bases outside the gene matches: 7. The CDR3 is made up of 14 amino acids. Per the germline V gene, CDR1 is MGHDK and CDR2 is SYGVNS.

The V and J genes are TRBV7-9 and TRBJ1-6, with D tentatively TRBD1 (5 bases). Trimming took off 3 bases at V and 7 bases at J, with 19 bases between the two ends. The CDR3 is made up of 17 amino acids. Germline loops: CDR1 SEHNR, CDR2 FQNEAQ (reference sequence). The CDR3 protein is CASSLDWVGEVNSPLHF. The CDR3 DNA follows: TGTGCCAGCAGCTTGGATTGGGTGGGGGAGGTGAATTCACCCCTCCACTTT. The full variable domain, completed using reference TRBV7-9 and TRBJ1-6, is DTGVSQNPRHKITKRGQNVTFRCDPISEHNRLYWYRQTLGQGPEFLTYFQNEAQLEKSRLLSDRFSAERPKGSFSTLEIQRTEQGDSAMYLCASSLDWVGEVNSPLHFGNGTRLTVT.

This clone was observed at least ten times. This rearrangement joins TRBV27 to TRBJ2-7; the D gene is possibly TRBD1 (6 bases). The germline CDR1 and CDR2 sequences are MNHEY and SMNVEV (reference sequence). Trimming took 2 bases from V and 3 from J, leaving 14 bases between them. The CDR3 consists of 15 residues. DNA of the CDR3: TGTGCCAGCAGTTTAAGGGGCCCCAGGGGCTACGAGCAGTACTTC. Residues: CASSLRGPRGYEQYF.

This sequence joins TRBV6-5 and TRBJ2-7, with D maybe TRBD1 (6 bases). The CDR3 totals 13 residues. Looked up from germline, CDR1 is MNHEY and CDR2 is SVGAGI. Trimming stripped 2 bases from V and 2 bases from J, with 7 bases between. The CDR3 nucleotides are TGTGCCAGCAGTTACGACAGGACCTACGAGCAGTACTTC. Its translation: CASSYDRTYEQYF.

The chain recombines TRBV20-1 with TRBJ2-3, with TRBD2 matching over 11 bases. The CDR3 consists of 13 residues. Germline loops: CDR1 DFQATT, CDR2 SNEGSKA (reference sequence). V gave up 3 bases and J gave up 12 bases; unmatched junction bases: 8. The CDR3 bases are TGCAGTGCTAGTTTCCATAGCGGGGGGGGCCAGTATTTT. It specifies CSASFHSGGGQYF.

This clone counts as medium-sized (0.01 to 0.1%). V and J are TRBV4-2 and TRBJ1-1; no clear D gene. CDR3 length: 12 residues. In germline, CDR1 is LGHNA, CDR2 YNFKEQ. Trimming removed 0 bases from V and 5 bases from J, with 4 bases in between. CDR3 DNA sequence: TGTGCCAGCAGCCAAGATTCTACTGAAGCTTTCTTT. Its translation is CASSQDSTEAFF.

The chain recombines TRBV27 with TRBJ2-7; 7 nucleotides align to TRBD2. The CDR3 runs 14 residues. V was pared by 6 bases and J by 2 bases, with 7 bases of the junction left unmatched. The germline gives CDR1 MNHEY, CDR2 SMNVEV (reference sequence). CDR3 region: CASRWGAGAYEQYF. CDR3 nucleotides: TGTGCCAGCAGATGGGGCGCGGGGGCCTACGAGCAGTACTTC.

A remark on this clone: This CDR3 is also generated by other DNA sequences in the sample. The rearrangement joins TRBV2 to TRBJ2-2; 8 nucleotides line up with TRBD1. J lost 6 bases, V lost 3 bases, and 0 bases had no gene match. Germline CDR1 is SNHLY and CDR2 is FYNNEI. The length of the CDR3 is 13 residues. The CDR3: CASSETGAGELFF. The CDR3 bases are TGTGCCAGCAGTGAGACAGGGGCCGGGGAGCTGTTTTTT.

The chain has TRBV3-1 (or the pseudogene TRBV3-2) and TRBJ1-2; the D is unclear. V lost 1 base to trimming and J lost 8 bases, with 14 bases between them. Germline values: CDR1 LGHDT, CDR2 YNNKEL (reference sequence). The CDR3 is 14 amino acids. The DNA for the CDR3 is TGTGCCAGCAGCCAAGGGGGTGGAGGGCCGGGCTACACCTTC. Its translation is CASSQGGGGPGYTF.

The genes are TRBV28 and TRBJ2-1; D not resolved. Deletions cut 3 bases from V and 8 bases from J, with 5 bases between. Germline-derived CDR1 and CDR2 are MDHEN and SYDVKM. The CDR3 has 11 residues. The CDR3 DNA follows: TGTGCCAGCAGTTTTTGGCATGAGCAGTTCTTC. The encoded protein is CASSFWHEQFF.

The J gene is TRBJ2-3, the V gene TRBV4-1; a possible D gene is TRBD2 (5 bases). V lost 1 base to trimming and J lost 4 bases, with 12 bases between them. In germline, CDR1 is MGHRA, CDR2 YSYEKL. The CDR3 extends over 15 amino acids. The CDR3 loop reads CASSQVRGRADTQYF. The CDR3 nucleotides read TGCGCCAGCAGCCAAGTCCGCGGGCGGGCAGATACGCAGTATTTT.